The 23 T cell receptor beta chains below come from one sample, sequenced in a study of blood T cells in healthy people across ages. For the second PCR, which ran for about 6 to 11 cycles, a sample-barcoded 5' primer and a J-beta primer mix were used. TCRdb processed the 5' RACE reads anew with MiXCR; each CDR3 protein has one entry. Among around 780,000 distinct CDR3 sequences, 25% to 30% were seen once, and the ten largest hold 2.5% to 3.5%. The same sample was also used in a study of T cells of mothers and their children.

Sequencing was carried out using blood. Receptor source: a boy aged 5-17 years in good health.

This clonotype appeared a few times. The gene calls are TRBV6-1 and TRBJ1-4, with no clear D. V was shortened by 6 bases and J by 8 bases, with 10 bases between the two germline ends. The CDR3 is 12 amino acids. Germline V gene lookup returns CDR1 MNHNS and CDR2 SASEGT. CDR3 loop: CASSPRMEKLFF. The CDR3 DNA follows: TGTGCCAGCAGCCCAAGGATGGAAAAACTGTTTTTT.

V usage is TRBV9 and J usage is TRBJ1-1; tentative D call: TRBD1 (5 bases). Trimming pared 4 bases from V and 0 bases from J, leaving 13 bases between. Germline V gene lookup returns CDR1 SGDLS and CDR2 YYNGEE. The CDR3 runs to 15 residues. CDR3 bases: TGTGCCAGCAGCCCCAGGGATGAGTTGAACACTGAAGCTTTCTTT. This translates into CASSPRDELNTEAFF.

This clonotype was observed a handful of times. The chain uses TRBV24-1 and TRBJ1-5, with TRBD1 as a possible D gene (6 bases). Germline V gene data show CDR1 as KGHDR and CDR2 as SFDVKD. Trimming removed 2 bases at V and 1 base at J, with 11 bases between. The CDR3 sequence is 16 residues long. The CDR3 sequence is CATSDSRGESNQPQHF. The CDR3 bases are TGTGCCACCAGTGATTCCAGGGGAGAGAGCAATCAGCCCCAGCATTTT.

The chain recombines TRBV5-8 with TRBJ2-6; TRBD1 aligns across 9 bases. J was trimmed by 0 bases and V by 4 bases; bases with no gene match: 11. Germline loops: CDR1 SGHTS, CDR2 YDEGEE. This CDR3 has 19 amino acids. CDR3 DNA sequence: TGTGCCAGCAGCAAGGGACAGGGCCTAGGTATCTCTGGGGCCAACGTCCTGACTTTC. This encodes CASSKGQGLGISGANVLTF.

The genes are TRBV28 and TRBJ1-6, with D perhaps TRBD1 (6 bases). The CDR3 spans 14 residues. Between the trimmed V and J ends, which lost 0 bases and 14 bases, there was a span of 14 bases. CDR1 and CDR2 from the germline V gene are MDHEN and SYDVKM. CDR3 nucleotide sequence: TGTGCCAGCAGTTTATGGGCGGGACAAGGGACCCTCCACTTT. It encodes CASSLWAGQGTLHF. The full variable domain, in which reference TRBV28 and TRBJ1-6 provide the parts outside the CDR3, is DVKVTQSSRYLVKRTGEKVFLECVQDMDHENMFWYRQDPGLGLRLIYFSYDVKMKEKGDIPEGYSVSREKKERFSLILESASTNQTSMYLCASSLWAGQGTLHFGNGTRLTVT.

This clonotype occurred many times. The chain joins TRBV12-3 or TRBV12-4 to TRBJ2-5, with D perhaps given as TRBD1 or TRBD2 (6 bases each). Trimming cost V 4 bases and J 5 bases, with 14 bases left between them. This CDR3 is 14 amino acids long. The CDR3, as DNA: TGTGCCAGCAGTTCCAGTGGGGGGCGGGAGACCCAGTACTTC. Residues: CASSSSGGRETQYF.

This clonotype was found many times. The rearrangement joins TRBV5-4 to TRBJ2-1; 8 bases are shared with TRBD2. The CDR3 length is 14 residues. J was trimmed by 7 bases and V by 0 bases; bases with no gene match: 3. Germline V CDR1 and CDR2: SGHNT, YYREEE (reference sequence). The CDR3 loop reads CASSLAGGLNEQFF. The CDR3, as DNA: TGTGCCAGCAGCTTGGCGGGGGGGCTTAATGAGCAGTTCTTC.

This clonotype appeared once. This sequence joins TRBV18 and TRBJ2-7; TRBD2 is a possible D gene (6 bases). The DNA end is more similar to TRBJ2-5, so the J call may be wrong. The CDR3 totals 14 residues. The V gene's germline CDR1 is KGHSH and CDR2 LQKENI. CDR3 coding DNA: TGTGCCAGCTCAATAACGCGGGGACAAGAGACCCAGTACTTC. It yields the protein CASSITRGQETQYF.

The chain links TRBV12-3 or TRBV12-4 to TRBJ2-1; 8 bases agree with TRBD2. This CDR3 has 14 amino acids. Trimming cost V 6 bases and J 2 bases; bases outside gene matches: 3. CDR3 bases: TGTGCCAGCAGGCGCGGGGGGCCCTACAATGAGCAGTTCTTC. The encoded protein is CASRRGGPYNEQFF.

The table lists this clonotype with a few counts. The rearrangement joins TRBV12-3 or TRBV12-4 to TRBJ1-1; TRBD1 might be the D (5 bases). CDR3 length: 12 amino acids. Trimming stripped 5 bases from V and 5 bases from J, with 9 bases between. The CDR3 sequence is CASSPSGTEAFF. The CDR3 DNA reads as TGTGCCAGCAGTCCTTCAGGGACTGAAGCTTTCTTT.

This clonotype appeared once. The chain carries TRBV20-1 and TRBJ2-5; D is perhaps TRBD1 or TRBD2 (5 bases each). Per the germline V gene, CDR1 is DFQATT and CDR2 is SNEGSKA (reference sequence). The CDR3 is 12 amino acids. V lost 6 bases, J lost 5 bases, and 13 bases lay in between. This CDR3 reads CSAGPGTETQYF. The CDR3 bases are TGCAGTGCGGGGCCGGGGACGGAGACCCAGTACTTC.

V gene TRBV28 combines with J gene TRBJ2-7; D is uncertain. The CDR3 runs to 13 residues. In germline, CDR1 is MDHEN, CDR2 SYDVKM. V lost 3 bases, J lost 7 bases, and 13 bases lay in between. The CDR3 protein is CASSFLKMREQYF. For the CDR3, the DNA is TGTGCCAGCAGTTTCCTCAAAATGAGGGAGCAGTACTTC.

The chain has TRBV5-1 and TRBJ2-1, with 10 nucleotides matching TRBD1. Germline CDR1 reads SGHRS; CDR2 reads YFSETQ. The CDR3 is made up of 18 amino acids. Trimming at V came to 0 bases and at J to 5 bases, leaving 11 bases not matched to a gene. CDR3 nucleotides: TGCGCCAGCAGCTTGGAAGTGGTGGCGACAGGGGGCCACAATGAGCAGTTCTTC. It encodes CASSLEVVATGGHNEQFF.

The chain joins TRBV6-2 or TRBV6-3 to TRBJ2-1; weak D call: TRBD2 (7 bases). CDR1 is MNHEY, CDR2 SVGEGT, per germline. V was clipped by 2 bases and J by 9 bases, with 23 bases between them. The CDR3 has 17 amino acids. The CDR3 loop is CASSYPVGGGRPTEQFF. The CDR3 nucleotides are TGTGCCAGCAGTTACCCGGTAGGCGGGGGCCGACCTACTGAGCAGTTCTTC.

V gene TRBV2 combines with J gene TRBJ2-5; D possibly corresponds to TRBD2 (5 bases). TRBJ2-7 explains the end of the DNA better; the J call may be wrong. The germline V gene has CDR1 SNHLY and CDR2 FYNNEI. This CDR3 spans 13 amino acids. This chain's CDR3 is CASTSWPGNEQYF. In nucleotides, the CDR3 is TGTGCCAGCACCTCCTGGCCGGGGAACGAGCAGTACTTC.

The V call is TRBV6-6, the J call TRBJ2-3; no definite D call. Per germline, CDR1 MNHNY and CDR2 SVGAGI (reference sequence). V lost 0 bases and J 4 bases, leaving 14 bases between the germline ends. The CDR3 is made up of 16 amino acids. The CDR3 nucleotides read TGTGCCAGCAGTTACTCGAGAATAGCTCAGCCAGATACGCAGTATTTT. This encodes CASSYSRIAQPDTQYF.

J is TRBJ1-6 and V is TRBV12-3 or TRBV12-4; D gene uncertain. Trimming left V 5 bases short and J 0 bases short, with 20 bases between. This CDR3 comprises 19 residues. CDR3: CASSPGGWVGSSYNSPLHF. The DNA of the CDR3 is TGTGCCAGCAGTCCCGGAGGGTGGGTCGGCAGCTCCTATAATTCACCCCTCCACTTT.

This clonotype was detected a few times. CDR3: CASSLTGGLREQYF. The DNA for the CDR3 is TGCGCCAGCAGCCTGACAGGGGGCTTGCGCGAGCAGTACTTC. The chain couples TRBV5-1 to TRBJ2-7; 10 bases are shared with TRBD1. The CDR3 has 14 residues. V gave up 4 bases and J gave up 6 bases; unmatched junction bases: 7. CDR1 SGHRS and CDR2 YFSETQ come from the germline V gene.

This chain connects TRBV5-1 to TRBJ2-7, with D possibly being TRBD1 (5 bases). The CDR3 runs to 15 residues. The germline CDR1 and CDR2 sequences are SGHRS and YFSETQ. Deletions cut 6 bases from V and 4 bases from J, with 20 bases between. The CDR3 is CASIPDQGPFYEQYF. CDR3 DNA: TGCGCCAGCATCCCCGACCAGGGCCCTTTTTACGAGCAGTACTTC.

CDR3 sequence reads: CASSQARDSSNEKLFF. CDR3 in DNA: TGTGCCAGCAGCCAAGCCAGGGACAGCTCTAATGAAAAACTGTTTTTT. The chain joins TRBV4-2 to TRBJ1-4; 7 bases align to TRBD1. Per the germline V gene, CDR1 is LGHNA and CDR2 is YNFKEQ. The CDR3 is 16 amino acids. Trimming cost V 1 base and J 3 bases; bases outside gene matches: 5.

The chain employs TRBV5-1 and TRBJ1-4, with D hard to call. This CDR3 is built from 14 residues. CDR1 is SGHRS and CDR2 is YFSETQ in the germline V gene. The V end lost 5 bases, the J end lost 0 bases, and 8 bases lay between the germline ends. The CDR3 spells CASSRSATNEKLFF. In DNA form, the CDR3 reads TGCGCCAGCAGTAGGTCTGCAACTAATGAAAAACTGTTTTTT.

V and J are TRBV7-3 and TRBJ2-3, with 11 bases fitting TRBD2. With V trimmed by 5 bases and J by 8 bases, 9 bases remained unmatched. The germline V gene has CDR1 SGHTA and CDR2 FQGTGA. The CDR3 is 15 amino acids. This CDR3 is CASSLSGGALGTQYF. DNA for the CDR3: TGTGCCAGCAGCCTTAGCGGGGGGGCCCTCGGTACGCAGTATTTT.

This clonotype was detected only a few times. The gene calls are TRBV4-2 and TRBJ2-1; 7 positions agree with TRBD2. There are 15 residues in the CDR3. Germline CDR1 LGHNA, CDR2 YNFKEQ. With V trimmed by 4 bases and J by 6 bases, 9 bases remained unmatched. DNA of the CDR3: TGTGCCAGCAGCCCGGGAGCCCTAGCGGCCAATGAGCAGTTCTTC. This gives the protein CASSPGALAANEQFF.